The clone carrying this TCR beta chain appeared once. The source of the sample is a study of T-cell reconstitution after alpha-beta-depleted transplantation in children. As it was prepared, the TCRbeta library received unique molecular identifiers. TCRdb fed the PCR reads into MiXCR, producing one record per CDR3 protein. The sample has about 610,000 distinct CDR3 sequences; roughly a tenth are singletons. Germline loops: CDR1 SNHLY, CDR2 FYNNEI. The CDR3 spans 12 residues. The V gene lost 0 bases and the J gene lost 5 bases, with 5 bases spanning the gap. The clonotype was recovered from a human donor who donated a stem cell graft to a child with acute myeloid leukemia. The material sequenced was PBMCs from the stem cell graft donor, taken from the stem cell graft. The chain employs TRBV2 and TRBJ2-7; D remains unclear. The CDR3 spells CASSEAPDEQYF. In nucleotides, the CDR3 is TGTGCCAGCAGTGAAGCCCCGGACGAGCAGTACTTC. The full variable domain, with the rest looked up from reference TRBV2 and TRBJ2-7, is EPEVTQTPSHQVTQMGQEVILRCVPISNHLYFYWYRQILGQKVEFLVSFYNNEISEKSEIFDDQFSVERPDGSNFTLKIRSTKLEDSAMYFCASSEAPDEQYFGPGTRLTVT.